This TCR beta chain comes out of a study of technical replicates of blood from several donors. The protocol was immunoSEQ multiplex PCR, while the TCRdb copy is restricted to in-frame clones and leaves out a portion. This table holds about 81,000 clones, approximately 94% found once. The CDR3 consists of 13 residues. The ends were cut back, 0 bases at V and 4 bases at J, with 5 bases in the middle. CDR1 is SGHNT and CDR2 is YYREEE in the germline V gene (reference sequence). The chain combines TRBV5-4 with TRBJ2-1; D not certain. The sequence came from a human donor in good health. Sequencing was carried out using T cells isolated from PBMCs. The CDR3, as DNA: TGTGCCAGCAGCTTGGAGCCGTACAATGAGCAGTTCTTC. This codes for CASSLEPYNEQFF.